The T cell receptor (beta chain) described here comes from a study of CD8+ T cells in alopecia areata. Regarding the study as a whole: For patients receiving tofacitinib, scalp clonality and expanded CD8+ clones among the top 100 significantly decreased.

A note on this clone: Its antigen remains unidentified.

Once RNA had been extracted, it was reverse transcribed into cDNA to act as the sequencing template. The assay was immunoSEQ multiplex PCR, and TCRdb's table has in-frame clones only and misses some. This sample yields more than 200,000 clones, of which about 40% are seen a single time; about 2.6% belongs to the top ten. Treatment indicated: oral pan-JAK inhibitor, 5-10 mg twice daily. This CDR3 has 14 amino acids. The germline CDR1 and CDR2 sequences are KGHSH and LQKENI. Trimming shortened V by 3 bases and J by 3 bases, and 8 bases separated the two germline ends. The chain links TRBV18 to TRBJ2-2, with D hard to call. The sequence came from a human donor with alopecia areata. The sequences come from CD4+ T cells sorted from blood, collected at approximately week 36, from a patient treated with tofacitinib. Here the CDR3 reads CASSPSSDTGELFF. In DNA form, the CDR3 reads TGTGCCAGCTCACCCTCGTCGGACACCGGGGAGCTGTTTTTT.